This T cell receptor (beta chain) was recovered during a study of cytomegalovirus exposure and HLA in healthy donors. V was cut by 7 bases and J by 11 bases, with 21 bases left in between. CDR1 and CDR2 from the germline V gene are MNHEY and SMNVEV (reference sequence). This CDR3 comprises 14 residues. This clone has a single count. The antigen is unknown. The study ran its PCR with 60 Vbeta and 13 Jbeta primers. Repertoires were generated with immunoSEQ multiplex PCR, while TCRdb's copy carries only in-frame clones and drops some. The sample lists 150,000 or so clones; 75% to 80% were seen once. Study-wide results and caveats: Earlier findings revealed that most TCR beta V segments proved productive either about 87% or about 30% of the time. Later analysis identified several of the most significant clusters that appeared linked to common viral pathogens. As was reported, the classifier diagnosed cytomegalovirus status with high specificity and sensitivity.

The chain has TRBV27 and TRBJ2-1, with a tentative D call TRBD1 (5 bases). The sequenced sample was PBMCs. This TCR derives from a woman aged 50 to 65 in good health and CMV-seropositive. CDR3 DNA sequence: TGTGCCAGCACCTCTGCTACCCGACAGCTAAAGCAGTTCTTC. It encodes CASTSATRQLKQFF.